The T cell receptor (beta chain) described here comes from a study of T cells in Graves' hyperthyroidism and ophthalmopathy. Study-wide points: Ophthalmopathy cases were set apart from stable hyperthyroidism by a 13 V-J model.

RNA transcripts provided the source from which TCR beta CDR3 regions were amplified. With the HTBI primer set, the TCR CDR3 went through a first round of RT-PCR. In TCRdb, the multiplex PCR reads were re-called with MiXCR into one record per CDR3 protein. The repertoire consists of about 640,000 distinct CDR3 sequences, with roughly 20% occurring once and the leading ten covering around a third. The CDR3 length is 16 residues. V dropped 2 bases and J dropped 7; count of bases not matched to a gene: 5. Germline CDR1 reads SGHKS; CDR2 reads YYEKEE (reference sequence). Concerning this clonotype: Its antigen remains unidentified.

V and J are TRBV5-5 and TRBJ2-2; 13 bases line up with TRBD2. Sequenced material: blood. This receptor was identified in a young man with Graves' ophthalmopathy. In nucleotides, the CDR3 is TGTGCCAGCAGCTTTGGGACTAGCGGGATAGGCGGGGAGCTGTTTTTT. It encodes CASSFGTSGIGGELFF. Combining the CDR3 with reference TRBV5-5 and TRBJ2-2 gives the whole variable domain DAGVTQSPTHLIKTRGQQVTLRCSPISGHKSVSWYQQVLGQGPQFIFQYYEKEERGRGNFPDRFSARQFPNYSSELNVNALLLGDSALYLCASSFGTSGIGGELFFGEGSRLTVL.